This paragraph covers one TCR beta chain sequence. Its target antigen remains unknown. Germline and junction disagree at one end, which may indicate a read error. Library preparation employed the immunoSEQ multiplex PCR assay. The multiplex PCR relied on a mix of 60 forward primers for TCR Vbeta segments and 13 reverse primers for TCR Jbeta segments. The CDR3 region of rearranged TCR beta genes was amplified from genomic DNA with a multiplex PCR assay. Amplified TCR beta libraries were sequenced as 87-base-pair reads on the Illumina HiSeq System. The source study handled its data this way. In a later analysis, 70 million to 95 million unique TCR beta chains were counted across the 690 or so repertoires, and around 11 million of these chains were shared by at least two donors. Raw reads were error-corrected and collapsed into unique sequences with a nearest-neighbor algorithm that merged closely related sequences to remove PCR and sequencing errors. Alignment of CDR3 sequences to IMGT reference sequences was used to assign V, D and J gene segments. For a sequence to be retained, a match of at least six nucleotides to both a V gene segment and a J gene segment was required. A rearrangement counted as productive if the CDR3 had no stop codons and remained in frame with V and J, and every other rearrangement counted as non-productive. CDR3 was defined by IMGT convention, running from the second conserved V-encoded cysteine to the conserved J-encoded phenylalanine. In an earlier analysis of 550 to 650 of the donors, sequences lacking an unambiguous match to a single V gene segment were excluded. An earlier analysis of just under 600 of the donors called V segments functional above 56.7% productive rearrangements and segregating when the between-donor standard deviation exceeded 5%. To diagnose cytomegalovirus status from the catalog of TCR beta chain sequences, a statistical classification framework was built. In a later analysis, V and J genes were assigned by comparing TCR nucleotide sequences against IMGT/GENE-DB human TR gene sequences. Using the TCRdist pipeline, a later analysis assigned CDR3 sequences along with most-parsimonious VDJ recombination scenarios. In a later analysis, each TCR beta chain was defined by its CDR3 amino acid sequence together with its V-gene family, and reads lacking a unique V-gene family were excluded. To address suspected cross-contamination and a sequencing artifact, a later analysis removed 592 highly shared, low-generation-probability nucleotide sequences. In a later analysis, a clonal expansion index was calculated for each public chain from normalized within-repertoire ranks of inferred template counts. In a later analysis, generation probabilities were computed with a VDJ recombination model fitted to out-of-frame rearrangements, and the resulting probabilities were checked against IGoR. In a later analysis, hypergeometric tests were used to score TCR-TCR, TCR-HLA and TCR-CMV co-occurrence, with a repertoire-size bias correction applied to TCR pairs. A later analysis estimated false discovery rates by permuting HLA or CMV assignments 20 times. In a later analysis, co-occurring TCRs were grouped using DBSCAN, and TCRdist sequence similarity was added for clustering within HLA-allele-positive subsets. For co-occurrence clustering, repertoires with fewer than 30,000 or more than 120,000 public chains were excluded, along with four to six repertoires with anomalous nucleotide sharing. As stored in TCRdb, this immuneACCESS dataset retains in-frame rearrangements with V and J assigned. A fraction of the clones does not appear; measured against another copy, unresolved V genes explain less than half of the discrepancy, and the remainder lacks a known reason. V and J calls and clone size come straight from that table; D and trimming were deduced from the DNA. The sample includes just under 95,000 clones, with approximately 81% observed a single time. The top ten clonotypes cover roughly 1.3% of the sample.

The cohort comprised fewer than 700 healthy bone marrow donors. Cohort members were all nominally healthy when sampled, although unrecorded immune exposures were likely present. The donor was CMV seropositive and belonged to the group of about 290 seropositive cohort members. Each donor provided a peripheral blood sample, and peripheral blood mononuclear cells were used for TCR beta sequencing. Genomic DNA extraction from the blood cell samples was performed with the Qiagen DNeasy Blood Extraction Kit. The CDR3 spans 12 residues, from the cysteine through the phenylalanine. Only the CDR3 DNA stays, 36 bases, in frame from base 1. The germline V gene sets CDR1 to SNHLY and CDR2 to FYNNEI. This sample stems from a study of cytomegalovirus exposure and HLA in healthy donors (dated by TCRdb to about 2017). About the full investigation: In an earlier analysis of under 750 of the donors, roughly 300 Gb of sequence data and 90 million to 120 million unique TCR beta sequences from roughly 180 million T cells were reported. Roughly 300 gigabases of sequencing data and approximately 85 million unique TCR sequences were included in an early release covering about 620 HLA-typed donors. Of the roughly 410 genotyped donors, less than 85% were placed in the genetic ancestry cluster associated with self-reported Caucasian donors. The aim of the study was to test whether cataloging public T cell receptors could identify signatures of past pathogen exposure. The T cell repertoires of 666 subjects were profiled by immunosequencing and related to cytomegalovirus serostatus. In addition to the first cohort of roughly 700 subjects, a separate validation cohort of 120 different subjects was used. To predict cytomegalovirus infection status, the study brought together high-throughput TCR immunosequencing, statistical association of individual TCRs with disease status, and machine learning. In a later analysis, previously published TCR beta repertoires from 666 donors were re-analyzed and high-resolution HLA genotyping was added so that TCR occurrence patterns could be studied. In the later analysis, no new phenotypic data were used to find candidate immune exposures; instead, reliance was placed on TCR beta sequences and their occurrence across donors. An earlier analysis of roughly 600 of the donors used high-throughput TCR beta sequencing to judge whether each TCR beta V gene segment behaved as functional or pseudogenic. Donor age, sex, ethnicity and CMV serostatus were compiled together with the repertoire data. Genome-wide SNP genotypes for about three fifths of the roughly 700 donors were used in a later genetic analysis, which treated that subset as a discovery cohort. Every repertoire in the discovery cohort had been generated on one and the same sequencing platform. HLA typing covered class I and class II loci at four-digit resolution. The number of typed donors differed by locus: about 620-640 for A, B, C, DRB1 and DQB1; approximately 520 for DQA1; some 590 for DPA1; and approximately 450 for DPB1. Roughly five DR-DQ haplotypes were treated as single units for association and clustering because of strong linkage in the cohort. Among 300 to 450 genotyped donors of the cohort, an average of 235,054 unique TCR beta nucleotide sequences were sequenced per donor, around 20% of them non-productive. Results the study describes overall, beyond this receptor: A later genetic analysis reported fewer N-insertions in productive TCRs among donors in an Asian-associated ancestry cluster than the approximately 670-donor mean. In a later analysis, HLA-associated TCR beta chains showed more clonal expansion and lower generation probabilities than non-associated chains that were equally common. Across donors, most TCR sequences were observed very rarely, whereas some public TCRs were present in many individuals. CMV serostatus was the only immune exposure information available for the cohort. It was suggested by the authors that the approach could potentially be generalized to other disease states and immunological phenotypes. When HLA alleles, especially DR and DQ, strongly co-occurred, attributing TCR associations to individual alleles was difficult. Because HLA typing was missing for some donors at each locus, association tests included only the typed subset. In the study, 164 TCR beta chains were listed as associated with cytomegalovirus. In vitro tests confirmed that a few of the cytomegalovirus-associated TCR beta chains recognize cytomegalovirus antigens. The classifier was reported to diagnose cytomegalovirus status with high specificity and sensitivity in both the original and validation cohorts. Because counts were too low, roughly 16 rarely observed V segments, including chromosome 9 orphons, were left out of the earlier analysis of approximately 580 of the donors. In a later analysis, the rate of TCR association differed among HLA loci, with DRB1 alleles having the most associated TCRs and HLA-C alleles having the fewest. Roughly uniform sequencing depth across donors was assumed in presence/absence analyses, although this assumption may not hold. An earlier analysis of some 590 of the donors showed that most TCR beta V segments appeared in productive rearrangements either about 87% or about 30% of the time, which broadly matched IMGT annotations. A cluster of highly shared sequence variants was judged likely to represent a technical artifact of the sequencing pipeline. V-gene and J-gene trimming of TCR beta chains was associated with a missense DCLRE1C variant in a later genetic analysis, and the association was replicated in an independent cohort. In a later analysis, most CMV-associated TCR beta chains were found to appear HLA-restricted, with HLA associations seemingly driven largely by CMV exposure. A later analysis reported that several top co-occurrence clusters appeared linked to parvovirus B19, influenza, CMV and Epstein-Barr virus. A later analysis associated about 18,000 TCR beta sequences with specific HLA alleles at a false discovery rate of 0.05. Some IMGT-functional V segments, including TRBV6-2 and TRBV6-3, could not be distinguished by the 87-base-pair reads and were therefore excluded. Correlated functional status among segregating V segments might be attributable to linkage disequilibrium, but an unknown experimental factor could not be ruled out. Only TCR beta chains were sequenced in this cohort, and the absence of alpha or paired-chain data limited detectable features. A further reported finding was that TCR beta sequences accurately predicted the HLA-A and HLA-B alleles for most subjects in the first cohort.

This TCR was recovered from a girl aged 2-10 years in good health and CMV-seropositive. The chain is assembled from TRBV2 and TRBJ2-7; the D gene is possibly TRBD2, with 7 bases matching. The specimen sequenced was PBMCs. DNA sequence: TGTGCCAGCAGCATTACGAGGGGGACTACATTCTTC. Translated, this gives CASSITRGTTFF.